These T cell receptor beta chains were read from a single sample in a study of T-cell memory formation after mild COVID-19. TCRdb reprocessed the 5' RACE reads with MiXCR, giving one entry per CDR3 protein. The sample lists about 400,000 distinct CDR3 sequences; around 17% were seen once. Sequencing input: PBMCs or a T cell subset sorted from them (not recorded which). The receptors shown here come from a young man who had mild COVID-19 (a few samples of this study predate the infection). Cell type and time point are not known. Both conserved end residues are part of each CDR3. The D gene is left open where the match is weak. Clone size, where shown, is once, few, many, or a class for clones that have expanded.

TRBV5-1	few	TRBJ1-4	-	TGCGCCAGCAGCGGGGACGGTGCAACTAATGAAAAACTGTTTTTT	CASSGDGATNEKLFF
TRBV7-2	many	TRBJ2-7	TRBD1	TGTGCCAGCAGCTTGGGACAGGGGGCGGGCGAGCAGTACTTC	CASSLGQGAGEQYF
TRBV5-1	many	TRBJ2-5	TRBD2	TGCGCCAGCAGCTTGGGGACAGCGGGGGAAGAGACCCAGTACTTC	CASSLGTAGEETQYF
TRBV20-1	-	TRBJ2-3	-	TGCAGTGCTAGAGTGGGGGGTGTGGATACGCAGTATTTT	CSARVGGVDTQYF
TRBV5-5	-	TRBJ1-5	-	TGTGCCAGCAGCTTGAGATATAGCAATCAGCCCCAGCATTTT	CASSLRYSNQPQHF
TRBV28	-	TRBJ1-1	TRBD1	TGTGCCAGCGGTGGCGGGGGACAGGGAAACACTGAAGCTTTCTTT	CASGGGGQGNTEAFF
TRBV27	few	TRBJ1-5	-	TGTGCCAGCAGTTTAAGGTGGGGGAGAGATCAGCCCCAGCATTTT	CASSLRWGRDQPQHF
TRBV24-1	few	TRBJ2-5	-	TGTGCCACGAGCCCGGCGGGGAAAGGGGAGACCCAGTACTTC	CATSPAGKGETQYF
TRBV18	-	TRBJ2-2	TRBD1	TGTGCCAGCTTGGGACAGATGAACACCGGGGAGCTGTTTTTT	CASLGQMNTGELFF
TRBV10-3	few	TRBJ2-5	TRBD2	TGTGCCACGTCTGGGGGGGAGGAAGAGACCCAGTACTTC	CATSGGEEETQYF
TRBV27	-	TRBJ2-1	-	TGTGCCGCAGCCAACCCGGGGGCAGGCTACAATGAGCAGTTCTTC	CAAANPGAGYNEQFF
TRBV7-2	-	TRBJ2-1	TRBD1	TGTGCCAGCAGCTTATTCTCTGGGACAGGGAATGAGCAGTTCTTC	CASSLFSGTGNEQFF
TRBV6-5	-	TRBJ2-1	TRBD1	TGTGCCAGCAGTCAAGGACAGGGGAATCGGGAGCAGTTCTTC	CASSQGQGNREQFF
TRBV4-3	few	TRBJ1-6	TRBD1	TGCGCCAGCAGCCTCCAAGACAGGGGGCTTTCACCCCTCCACTTT	CASSLQDRGLSPLHF
TRBV7-2	many	TRBJ2-1	TRBD2	TGTGCCAGCAGCTCCGCCGTGGGACTAGCGGGGGGGGGTTACAATGAGCAGTTCTTC	CASSSAVGLAGGGYNEQFF
TRBV18	few	TRBJ2-7	-	TGTGCCAGCTCACCAACGCAGGGGCGAGAGCAGTACTTC	CASSPTQGREQYF
TRBV7-6	few	TRBJ1-2	-	TGTGCCAGCAGCCTAACTTCGGACAGCTTATATGGCTACACCTTC	CASSLTSDSLYGYTF
TRBV20-1	-	TRBJ1-5	-	TGCAGTGCCGAATGGGTCTCTGGGCAGCCCCAGCATTTT	CSAEWVSGQPQHF
TRBV6-5	-	TRBJ1-2	TRBD1	TGTGCCAGCAGTTACTCCGGGACAGCCTATGGCTACACCTTC	CASSYSGTAYGYTF
TRBV28	-	TRBJ1-5	-	TGTGGGTTTGGAGGGAGCAATCAGCCCCAGCATTTT	CGFGGSNQPQHF
TRBV10-3	many	TRBJ2-3	-	TGTGCCATCAGTGAGTCGAGAGTGGGCGTAGATACGCAGTATTTT	CAISESRVGVDTQYF
TRBV14	many	TRBJ2-1	-	TGTGCCAGCAGCCAAAGTGGACCCAATGAGCAGTTCTTC	CASSQSGPNEQFF
TRBV28	-	TRBJ2-5	-	TGTGCCAGCAGTTTTCAGCCAAGGGAGACCCAGTACTTC	CASSFQPRETQYF
TRBV7-8	few	TRBJ1-2	TRBD1	TGTGCCAGCAGCTTAGCGAGTAGGGGGGACAGGGGAGGCTACACCTTC	CASSLASRGDRGGYTF
TRBV9	-	TRBJ1-2	-	TGTGCCAGCAGCCCCAAGACGGGGACCTATGGCTACACCTTC	CASSPKTGTYGYTF
TRBV12-3/TRBV12-4	many	TRBJ2-1	-	TGTGCCAGCAGGTCTGGGAGCTCCTACAATGAGCAGTTCTTC	CASRSGSSYNEQFF